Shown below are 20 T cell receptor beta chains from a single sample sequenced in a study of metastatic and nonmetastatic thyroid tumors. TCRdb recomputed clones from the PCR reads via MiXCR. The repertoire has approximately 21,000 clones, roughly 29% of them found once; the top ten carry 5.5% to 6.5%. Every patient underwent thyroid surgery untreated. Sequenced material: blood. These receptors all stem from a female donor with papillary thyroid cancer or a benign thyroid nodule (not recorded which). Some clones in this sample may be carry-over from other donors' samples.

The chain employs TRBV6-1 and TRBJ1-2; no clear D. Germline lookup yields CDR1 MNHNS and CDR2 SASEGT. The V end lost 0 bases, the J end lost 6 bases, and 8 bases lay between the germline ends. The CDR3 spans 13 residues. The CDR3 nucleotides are TGTGCCAGCAGTGAAGCTAGAAAGAATGGCTACACCTTC. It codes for CASSEARKNGYTF.

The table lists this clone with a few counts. CDR3 in amino acids: CATSRDGLFYEQYF. The CDR3 nucleotides are TGTGCCACCAGCAGAGATGGCCTCTTTTACGAGCAGTACTTC. This rearrangement joins TRBV15 to TRBJ2-7; no clear D. Deletions cut 0 bases from V and 4 bases from J, with 10 bases between. Germline V gene sequence: CDR1 LNHNV, CDR2 YYDKDF (reference sequence). There are 14 residues in the CDR3.

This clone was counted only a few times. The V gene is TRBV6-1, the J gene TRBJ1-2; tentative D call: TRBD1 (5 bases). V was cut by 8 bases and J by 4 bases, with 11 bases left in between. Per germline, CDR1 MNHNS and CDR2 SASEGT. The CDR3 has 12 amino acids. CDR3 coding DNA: TGTGCCAGCGCGCAGGGCGCCTATGGCTACACCTTC. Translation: CASAQGAYGYTF.

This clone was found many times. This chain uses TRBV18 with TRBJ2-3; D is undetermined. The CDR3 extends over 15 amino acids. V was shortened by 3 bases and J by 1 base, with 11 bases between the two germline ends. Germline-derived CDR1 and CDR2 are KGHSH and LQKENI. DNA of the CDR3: TGTGCCAGCTCACCTCCTTCCACTGGCACAGATACGCAGTATTTT. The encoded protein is CASSPPSTGTDTQYF. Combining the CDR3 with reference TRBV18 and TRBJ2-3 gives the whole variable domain NAGVMQNPRHLVRRRGQEARLRCSPMKGHSHVYWYRQLPEEGLKFMVYLQKENIIDESGMPKERFSAEFPKEGPSILRIQQVVRGDSAAYFCASSPPSTGTDTQYFGPGTRLTVL.

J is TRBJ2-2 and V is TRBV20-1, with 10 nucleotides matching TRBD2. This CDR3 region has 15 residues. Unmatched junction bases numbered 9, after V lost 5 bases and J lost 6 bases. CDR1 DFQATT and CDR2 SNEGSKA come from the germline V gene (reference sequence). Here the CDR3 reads CSAPLAGADAGELFF. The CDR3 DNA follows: TGCAGTGCTCCTCTAGCGGGAGCTGACGCCGGGGAGCTGTTTTTT.

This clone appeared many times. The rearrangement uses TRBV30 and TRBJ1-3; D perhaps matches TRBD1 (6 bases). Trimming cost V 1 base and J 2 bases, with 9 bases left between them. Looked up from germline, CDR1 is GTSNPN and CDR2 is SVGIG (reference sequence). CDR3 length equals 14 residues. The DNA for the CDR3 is TGTGCCTGGAGTGGGACAGCGACTGGAAACACCATATATTTT. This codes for CAWSGTATGNTIYF.

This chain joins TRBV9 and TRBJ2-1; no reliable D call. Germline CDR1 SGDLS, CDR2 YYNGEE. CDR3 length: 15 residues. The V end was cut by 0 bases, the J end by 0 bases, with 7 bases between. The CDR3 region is CASSVDESSYNEQFF. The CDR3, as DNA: TGTGCCAGCAGCGTAGATGAGAGCTCCTACAATGAGCAGTTCTTC.

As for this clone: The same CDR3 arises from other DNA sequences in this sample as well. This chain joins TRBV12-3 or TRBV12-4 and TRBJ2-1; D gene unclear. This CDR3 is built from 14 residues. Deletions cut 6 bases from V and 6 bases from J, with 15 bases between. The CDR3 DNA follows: TGTGCCAGCAGCCCCTGGAGAGAGAGCAATGAGCAGTTCTTC. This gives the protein CASSPWRESNEQFF.

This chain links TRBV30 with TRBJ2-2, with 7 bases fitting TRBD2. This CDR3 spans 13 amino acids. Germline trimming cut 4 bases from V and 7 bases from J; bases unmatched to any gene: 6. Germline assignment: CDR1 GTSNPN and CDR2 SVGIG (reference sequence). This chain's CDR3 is CAWTVGRDGELFF. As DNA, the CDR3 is TGTGCCTGGACGGTGGGGAGGGACGGGGAGCTGTTTTTT.

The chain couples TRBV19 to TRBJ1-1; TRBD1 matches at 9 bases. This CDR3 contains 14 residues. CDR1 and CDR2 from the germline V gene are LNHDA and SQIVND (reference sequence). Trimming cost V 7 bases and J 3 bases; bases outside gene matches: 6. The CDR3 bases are TGTGCCAGTAATCAGCGGGACAGGGACACTGAAGCTTTCTTT. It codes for CASNQRDRDTEAFF.

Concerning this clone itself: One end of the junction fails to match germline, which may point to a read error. This CDR3 reads CVSSKTGGTDTQYF. DNA of the CDR3: TGTGTCAGCAGTAAAACGGGGGGCACAGATACGCAGTATTTT. The chain combines TRBV6-4 with TRBJ2-3, with D possibly being TRBD2 (6 bases). The CDR3 runs to 14 residues. CDR1 and CDR2 (germline): MRHNA, SNTAGT.

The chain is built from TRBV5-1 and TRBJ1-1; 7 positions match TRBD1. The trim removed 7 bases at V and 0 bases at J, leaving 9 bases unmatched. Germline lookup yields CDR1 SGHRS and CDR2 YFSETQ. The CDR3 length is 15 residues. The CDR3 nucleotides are TGCGCCAGCTCCCCGGGACAGCGTATGAACACTGAAGCTTTCTTT. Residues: CASSPGQRMNTEAFF.

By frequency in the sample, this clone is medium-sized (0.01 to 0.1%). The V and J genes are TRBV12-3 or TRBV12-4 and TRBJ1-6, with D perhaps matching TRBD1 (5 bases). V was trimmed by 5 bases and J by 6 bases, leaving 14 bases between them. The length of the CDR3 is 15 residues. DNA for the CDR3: TGTGCCAGCAGTCCCGGCGGGACGACTAATTCACCCCTCCACTTT. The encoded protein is CASSPGGTTNSPLHF.

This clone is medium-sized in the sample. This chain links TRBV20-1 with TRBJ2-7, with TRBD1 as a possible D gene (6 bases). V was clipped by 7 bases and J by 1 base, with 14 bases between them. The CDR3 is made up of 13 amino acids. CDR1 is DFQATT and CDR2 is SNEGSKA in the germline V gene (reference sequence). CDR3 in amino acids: CSVSGQGSYEQYF. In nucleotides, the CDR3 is TGCAGTGTCTCGGGGCAGGGGTCCTACGAGCAGTACTTC.

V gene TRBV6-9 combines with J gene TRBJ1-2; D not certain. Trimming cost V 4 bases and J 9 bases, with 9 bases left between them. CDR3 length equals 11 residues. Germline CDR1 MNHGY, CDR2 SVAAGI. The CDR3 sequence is CASSCRGCYTF. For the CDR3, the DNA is TGTGCCAGCAGTTGTCGTGGTTGCTACACCTTC.

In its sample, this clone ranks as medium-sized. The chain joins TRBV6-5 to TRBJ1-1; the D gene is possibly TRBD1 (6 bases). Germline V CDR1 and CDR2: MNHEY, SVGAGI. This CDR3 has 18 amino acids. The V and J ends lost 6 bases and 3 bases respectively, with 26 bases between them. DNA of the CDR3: TGTGCCAGCAGGCAGGACAGCAACGTACTCTGGGGGGACACTGAAGCTTTCTTT. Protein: CASRQDSNVLWGDTEAFF.

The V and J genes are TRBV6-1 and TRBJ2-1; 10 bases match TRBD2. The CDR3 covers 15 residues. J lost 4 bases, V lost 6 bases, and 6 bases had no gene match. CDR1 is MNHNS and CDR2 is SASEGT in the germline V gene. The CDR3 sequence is CASRVKTSGYNEQFF. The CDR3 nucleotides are TGTGCCAGCAGAGTAAAGACTAGCGGGTACAATGAGCAGTTCTTC.

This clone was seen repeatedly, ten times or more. In DNA, the CDR3 is TGTGCCACCAGTCGCCCGATTAACACCGGGGAGCTGTTTTTT. This codes for CATSRPINTGELFF. This chain connects TRBV24-1 to TRBJ2-2, with D unclear. This CDR3 has 14 residues. The germline CDR1 and CDR2 sequences are KGHDR and SFDVKD. V was shortened by 6 bases and J by 2 bases, with 9 bases between the two germline ends.

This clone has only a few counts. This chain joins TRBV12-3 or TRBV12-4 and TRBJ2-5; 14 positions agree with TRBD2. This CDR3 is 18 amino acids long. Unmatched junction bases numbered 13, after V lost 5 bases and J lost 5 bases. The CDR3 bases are TGTGCCAGCAGTCGGGTGGGACTAGCGGGAGACCCCAAGGAGACCCAGTACTTC. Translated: CASSRVGLAGDPKETQYF.

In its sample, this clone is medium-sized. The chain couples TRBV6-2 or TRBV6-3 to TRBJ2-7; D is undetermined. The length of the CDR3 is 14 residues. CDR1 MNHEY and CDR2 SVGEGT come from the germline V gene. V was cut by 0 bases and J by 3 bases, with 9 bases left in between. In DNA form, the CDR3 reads TGTGCCAGCAGTTACTCAGGAGAGAACTACGAGCAGTACTTC. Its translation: CASSYSGENYEQYF.